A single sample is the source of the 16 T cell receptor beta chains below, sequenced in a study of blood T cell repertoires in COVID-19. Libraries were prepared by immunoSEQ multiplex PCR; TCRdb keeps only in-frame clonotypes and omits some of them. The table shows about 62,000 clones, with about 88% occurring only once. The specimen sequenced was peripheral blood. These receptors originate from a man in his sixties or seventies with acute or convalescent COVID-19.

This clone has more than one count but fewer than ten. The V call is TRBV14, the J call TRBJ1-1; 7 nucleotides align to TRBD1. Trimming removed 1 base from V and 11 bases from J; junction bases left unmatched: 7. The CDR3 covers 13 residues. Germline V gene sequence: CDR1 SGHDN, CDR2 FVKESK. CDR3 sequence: CASSQVEGARAFF. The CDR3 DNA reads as TGTGCCAGCAGCCAAGTAGAGGGGGCGAGGGCTTTCTTT.

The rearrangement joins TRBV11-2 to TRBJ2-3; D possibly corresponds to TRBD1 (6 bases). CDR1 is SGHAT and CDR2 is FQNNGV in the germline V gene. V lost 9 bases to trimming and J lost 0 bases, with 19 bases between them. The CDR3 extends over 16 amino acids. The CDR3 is CASLYRARVSTDTQYF. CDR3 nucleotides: TGTGCCAGTCTTTACAGGGCCCGGGTTAGCACAGATACGCAGTATTTT.

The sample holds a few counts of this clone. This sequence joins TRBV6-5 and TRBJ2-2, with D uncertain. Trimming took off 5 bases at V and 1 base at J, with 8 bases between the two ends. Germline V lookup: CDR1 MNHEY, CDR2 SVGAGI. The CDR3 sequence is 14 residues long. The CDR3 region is CASSTQLNTGELFF. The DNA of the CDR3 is TGTGCCAGCAGTACTCAATTGAACACCGGGGAGCTGTTTTTT.

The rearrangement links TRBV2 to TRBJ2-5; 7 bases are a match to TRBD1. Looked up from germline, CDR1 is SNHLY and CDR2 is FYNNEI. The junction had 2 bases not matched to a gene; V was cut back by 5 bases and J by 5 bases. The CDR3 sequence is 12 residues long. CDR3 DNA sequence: TGTGCCAGCAGTAGGGGGCAGGAGACCCAGTACTTC. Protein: CASSRGQETQYF. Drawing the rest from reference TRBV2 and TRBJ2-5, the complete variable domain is EPEVTQTPSHQVTQMGQEVILRCVPISNHLYFYWYRQILGQKVEFLVSFYNNEISEKSEIFDDQFSVERPDGSNFTLKIRSTKLEDSAMYFCASSRGQETQYFGPGTRLLVL.

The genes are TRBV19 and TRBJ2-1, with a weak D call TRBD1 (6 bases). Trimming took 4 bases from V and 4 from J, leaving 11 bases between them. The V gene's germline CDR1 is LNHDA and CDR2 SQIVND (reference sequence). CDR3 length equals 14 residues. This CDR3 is CASSRGQLYNEQFF. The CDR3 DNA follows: TGTGCCAGTAGTAGAGGACAGCTTTACAATGAGCAGTTCTTC.

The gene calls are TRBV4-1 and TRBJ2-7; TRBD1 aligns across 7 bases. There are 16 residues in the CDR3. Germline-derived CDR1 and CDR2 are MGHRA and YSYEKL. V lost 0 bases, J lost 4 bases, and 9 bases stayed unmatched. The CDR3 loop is CASSQDSQTGRYEQYF. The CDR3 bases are TGCGCCAGCAGCCAAGATTCCCAGACAGGGAGATACGAGCAGTACTTC.

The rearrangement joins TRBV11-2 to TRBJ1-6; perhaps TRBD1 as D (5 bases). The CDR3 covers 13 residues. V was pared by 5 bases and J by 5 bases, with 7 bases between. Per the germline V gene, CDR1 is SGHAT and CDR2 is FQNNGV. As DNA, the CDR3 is TGTGCCAGCAGCCCGACAGATAATTCACCCCTCCACTTT. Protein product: CASSPTDNSPLHF.

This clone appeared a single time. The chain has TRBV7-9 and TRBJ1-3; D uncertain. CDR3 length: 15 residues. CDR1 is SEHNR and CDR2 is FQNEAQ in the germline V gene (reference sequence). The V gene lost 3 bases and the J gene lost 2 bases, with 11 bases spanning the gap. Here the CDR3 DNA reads TGTGCCAGCAGCTTTCTACAGACCACTGGAAACACCATATATTTT. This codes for CASSFLQTTGNTIYF.

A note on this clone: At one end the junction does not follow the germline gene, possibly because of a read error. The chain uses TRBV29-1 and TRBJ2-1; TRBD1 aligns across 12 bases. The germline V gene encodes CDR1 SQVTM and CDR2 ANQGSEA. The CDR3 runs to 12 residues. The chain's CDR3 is CSVEDHRDRGLF. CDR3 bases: TGCAGCGTTGAAGATCACAGGGACAGGGGGCTCTTC.

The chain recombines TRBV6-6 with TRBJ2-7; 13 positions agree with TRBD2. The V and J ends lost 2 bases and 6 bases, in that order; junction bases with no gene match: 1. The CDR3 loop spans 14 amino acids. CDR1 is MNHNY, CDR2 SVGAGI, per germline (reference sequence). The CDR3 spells CASSYGLAGAEQYF. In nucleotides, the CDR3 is TGTGCCAGCAGTTACGGACTAGCGGGAGCCGAGCAGTACTTC.

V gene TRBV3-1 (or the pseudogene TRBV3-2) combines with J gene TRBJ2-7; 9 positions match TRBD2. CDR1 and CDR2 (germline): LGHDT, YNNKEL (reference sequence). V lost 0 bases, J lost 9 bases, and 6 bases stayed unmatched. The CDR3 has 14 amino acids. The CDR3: CASSQDLGGRGQYF. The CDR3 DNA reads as TGTGCCAGCAGCCAAGACTTGGGCGGGAGGGGGCAGTACTTC.

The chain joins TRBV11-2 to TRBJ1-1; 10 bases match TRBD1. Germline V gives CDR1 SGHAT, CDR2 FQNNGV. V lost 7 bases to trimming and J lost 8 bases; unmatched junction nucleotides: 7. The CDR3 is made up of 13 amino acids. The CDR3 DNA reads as TGTGCCAGCAAACCAGACAGGGGGCCCGAAGCTTTCTTT. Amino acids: CASKPDRGPEAFF.

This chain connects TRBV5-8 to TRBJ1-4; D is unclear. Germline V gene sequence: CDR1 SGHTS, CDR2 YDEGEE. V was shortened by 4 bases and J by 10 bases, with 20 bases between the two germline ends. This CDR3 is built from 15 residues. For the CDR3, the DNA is TGTGCCAGCAGCCCGGGCTGGAGGTCCAGCGGAAAACTGTTTTTT. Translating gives CASSPGWRSSGKLFF.

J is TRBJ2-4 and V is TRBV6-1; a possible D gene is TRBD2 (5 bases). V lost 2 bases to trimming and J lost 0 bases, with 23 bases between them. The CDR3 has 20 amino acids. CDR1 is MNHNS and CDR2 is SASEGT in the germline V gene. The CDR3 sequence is CASSEFHRPGLGIAKNIQYF. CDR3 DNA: TGTGCCAGCAGTGAATTTCATCGCCCGGGGTTGGGTATAGCCAAAAACATTCAGTACTTC.

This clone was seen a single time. The CDR3 reads CASSSLGLGNTIYF. The DNA for the CDR3 is TGTGCCAGCAGCTCCCTGGGACTTGGAAACACCATATATTTT. The chain carries TRBV13 and TRBJ1-3; D may be TRBD1 (5 bases). Germline V gene sequence: CDR1 PRHDT, CDR2 FYEKMQ (reference sequence). The CDR3 is 14 amino acids. V was trimmed by 4 bases and J by 3 bases, leaving 10 bases between them. Using reference TRBV13 and TRBJ1-3 for the parts outside the CDR3, the full variable domain is AAGVIQSPRHLIKEKRETATLKCYPIPRHDTVYWYQQGPGQDPQFLISFYEKMQSDKGSIPDRFSAQQFSDYHSELNMSSLELGDSALYFCASSSLGLGNTIYFGEGSWLTVV.

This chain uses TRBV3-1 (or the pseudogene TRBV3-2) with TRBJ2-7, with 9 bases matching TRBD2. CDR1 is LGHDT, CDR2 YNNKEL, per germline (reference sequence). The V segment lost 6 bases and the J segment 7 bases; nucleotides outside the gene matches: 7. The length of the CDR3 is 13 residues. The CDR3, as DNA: TGTGCCAGCAGGGGACTAGCCCCTACGGAGCAGTACTTC. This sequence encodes CASRGLAPTEQYF.